Below, one T cell receptor beta chain is given with its context. No antigen is known for it. The CDR3 has 16 residues. The germline gives CDR1 MDHEN, CDR2 SYDVKM. V shed 5 bases and J 7 bases; nucleotides not matched to a gene: 12. This sample stems from a study of T cell clonotyping in hematopoietic cell transplantation. TCRdb's table, derived via immunoSEQ multiplex PCR, lists solely in-frame clones and lacks some. The table records 65,000 to 75,000 clones, around 94% of them present only once. The study, taken as a whole, reports: Broader posttransplant TCR repertoire diversity was predicted by graft donor and pretransplant recipient Inverse Simpson Index values. CD4 and CD8 repertoire contributions could not be separated without sorting. Few recipient clonotypes overlapped donors; over 95% were de novo at given depth.

The TCR originated in a man aged 50-59 years in good health. Some clones in this sample may be carry-over from other donors' samples. The source material was peripheral blood mononuclear cells. The V and J genes are TRBV28 and TRBJ2-1; 9 nucleotides line up with TRBD1. CDR3 loop: CASSLRPGQGLNEQFF. For the CDR3, the DNA is TGTGCCAGCAGTCTAAGGCCGGGACAGGGACTGAATGAGCAGTTCTTC.